Detailed here is one T cell receptor (beta chain). The CDR3 has 15 residues. The ends were cut back, 2 bases at V and 7 bases at J, with 15 bases in the middle. Looked up from germline, CDR1 is KGHSH and CDR2 is LQKENI. Reverse transcription used about 0.5 to 1 ug RNA and random hexamers. The method of amplification for TCR beta CDR3 was immunoSEQ multiplex PCR, covering 54 Vbeta and 13 Jbeta. One entry per CDR3 protein results from TCRdb running MiXCR on the immunoSEQ multiplex PCR reads. Found here are roughly 130,000 distinct CDR3 sequences, under 96% of them singletons; the top ten hold about 0.14%. This specimen comes from a study of CD8 T cells in Susac syndrome.

This sequence was found in a human donor with Susac syndrome. The gene calls are TRBV18 and TRBJ1-5, with TRBD1 as a possible D gene (5 bases). The source material was CD4+ T cells from PBMCs. The CDR3 DNA reads as TGTGCCAGCTCACCATCAGGGCAGAGGGAGCAGCCCCAGCATTTT. This codes for CASSPSGQREQPQHF.